This T cell receptor (beta chain) was sequenced during a study of cytomegalovirus exposure and HLA in healthy donors. Looking at the study overall: Approximately 180 million T cells yielded 90 million to 130 million unique TCR beta sequences, as an earlier analysis found. HLA-typed donors were the source of some 80 million unique TCRs, which an early data release held. For the approximately 360 genotyped donors, 75% to 90% fell within the Caucasian-associated ancestry cluster.

The PCR contained 60 Vbeta and 13 Jbeta primers. Clones were sequenced by immunoSEQ multiplex PCR, and TCRdb holds only the in-frame ones, with some missing. The sample includes 100,000 to 150,000 clones, under 12% of them seen just once. This clone was found a few times. The specimen sequenced was PBMCs. This TCR derives from a woman aged 18-30 years in good health and CMV-seropositive.

CDR3 region: CASSYGQGVEGGGYTF. In DNA, the CDR3 is TGTGCCAGCAGCTATGGACAGGGGGTAGAGGGTGGTGGCTACACCTTC. The V call is TRBV7-9, the J call TRBJ1-2; 10 bases line up with TRBD1. This CDR3 has 16 amino acids. V lost 4 bases, J lost 7 bases, and 12 bases stayed unmatched. The germline V gene encodes CDR1 SEHNR and CDR2 FQNEAQ (reference sequence).